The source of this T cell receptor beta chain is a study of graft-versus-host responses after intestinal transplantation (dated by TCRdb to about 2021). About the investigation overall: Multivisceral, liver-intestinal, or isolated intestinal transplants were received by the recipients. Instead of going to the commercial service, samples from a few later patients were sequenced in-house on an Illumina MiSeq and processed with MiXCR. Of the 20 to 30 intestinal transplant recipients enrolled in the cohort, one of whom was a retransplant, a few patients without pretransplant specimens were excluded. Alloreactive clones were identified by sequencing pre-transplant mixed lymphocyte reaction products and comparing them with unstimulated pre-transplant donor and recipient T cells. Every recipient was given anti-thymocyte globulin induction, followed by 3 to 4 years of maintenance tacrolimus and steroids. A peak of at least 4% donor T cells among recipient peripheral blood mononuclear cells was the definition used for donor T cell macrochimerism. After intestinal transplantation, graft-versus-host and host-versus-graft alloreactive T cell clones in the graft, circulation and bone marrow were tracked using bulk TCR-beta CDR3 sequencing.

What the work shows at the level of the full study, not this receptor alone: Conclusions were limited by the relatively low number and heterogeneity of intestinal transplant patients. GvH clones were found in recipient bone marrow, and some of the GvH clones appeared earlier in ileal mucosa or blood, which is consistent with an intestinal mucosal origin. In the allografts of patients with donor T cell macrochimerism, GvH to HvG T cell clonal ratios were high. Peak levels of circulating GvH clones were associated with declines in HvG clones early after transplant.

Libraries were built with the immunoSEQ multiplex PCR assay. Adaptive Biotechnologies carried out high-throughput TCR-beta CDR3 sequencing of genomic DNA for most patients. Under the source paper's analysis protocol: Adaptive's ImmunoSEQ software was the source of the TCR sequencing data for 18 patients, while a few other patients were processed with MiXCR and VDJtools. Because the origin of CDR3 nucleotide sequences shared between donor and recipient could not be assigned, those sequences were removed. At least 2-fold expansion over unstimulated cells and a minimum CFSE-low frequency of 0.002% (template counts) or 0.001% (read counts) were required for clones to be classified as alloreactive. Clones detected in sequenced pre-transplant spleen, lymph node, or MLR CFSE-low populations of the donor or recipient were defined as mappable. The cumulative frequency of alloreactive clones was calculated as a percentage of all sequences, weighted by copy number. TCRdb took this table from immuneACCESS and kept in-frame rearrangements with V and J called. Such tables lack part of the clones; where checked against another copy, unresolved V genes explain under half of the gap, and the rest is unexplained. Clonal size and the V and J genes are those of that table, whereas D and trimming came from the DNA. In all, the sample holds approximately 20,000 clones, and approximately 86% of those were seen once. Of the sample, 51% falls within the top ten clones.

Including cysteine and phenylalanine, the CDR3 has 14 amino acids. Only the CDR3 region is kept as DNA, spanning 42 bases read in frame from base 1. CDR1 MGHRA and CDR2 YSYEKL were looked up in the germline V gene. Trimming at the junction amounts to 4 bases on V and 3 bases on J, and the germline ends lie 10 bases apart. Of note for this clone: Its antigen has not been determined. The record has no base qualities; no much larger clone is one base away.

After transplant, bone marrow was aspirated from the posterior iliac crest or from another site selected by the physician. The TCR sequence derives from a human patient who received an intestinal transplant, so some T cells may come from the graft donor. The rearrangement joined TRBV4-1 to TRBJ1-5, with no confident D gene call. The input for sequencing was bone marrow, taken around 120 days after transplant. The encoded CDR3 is CASSLDNLNQPQHF. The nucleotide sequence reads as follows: TGCGCCAGCAGCCTAGACAACCTCAATCAGCCCCAGCATTTT.